This TCR beta chain appears in the sequencing data of a study of shared clonotypes between healthy human individuals (dated by TCRdb to about 2020). In terms of the full investigation: The cohort included three men and a couple of women between 18 and 49 years of age. For each donor, CD4 naive and CD4 memory were each given three plates, CD8 naive was given two plates, and CD8 memory was given one plate. Blood TCR repertoires of roughly 5 healthy adults were deeply sequenced to estimate repertoire size and the extent of clonotype sharing between individuals. Different laboratories and diverse techniques were used to prepare libraries and sequence TCR repertoires, to increase sequencing depth and limit assay-specific biases. Leukapheresis yielded between about 0.85 and 10 billion PBMCs per donor. The full study reports these points: Pairwise subsampling indicated that sequencing depth was expected to affect the degree of clonotype sharing among donors. Rarefaction of sorted-subset datasets indicated incomplete sequencing despite the large sequencing depth. Clonotypes shared by all four sorted-subset donors showed higher generation probabilities than non-shared clonotypes. Naive subsets generally had larger estimated clonotype richness than memory subsets did. Because the study included only a small number of donors, the genetic and exposure-history diversity represented was limited. Sampling was restricted to blood, and TCR repertoires in tissue are likely to differ from TCR repertoires in blood. When several donors were compared, the shared fraction of clonotypes was 5% to 6.5% for naive CD4, around 3.5% for naive CD8, more than 2% for memory CD4, and 0.35% to 0.5% for memory CD8.

Concerning this clone: Its antigen is not yet known. Base qualities are not at hand, and no much larger clone is one base apart.

Using the deep immunoSEQ assay, multiplex PCR amplified TCR CDR3 regions from genomic DNA. For each cell subset, the extracted genomic DNA was distributed evenly across all wells of several immunoSEQ 96-well plates, and each plate served as one replicate. For sorted subsets, each replicate PCR was loaded with around 200 ng genomic DNA, equivalent to 25,000 to 30,000 T cell genomes. The purified libraries were quantified using a Qubit 3.0 fluorometer, sized with a Bioanalyzer 2100, and then quantified again using the KAPA Library Quantification kit. Every immunoSEQ 96-well plate was sequenced on a dedicated single-read 150-cycle Illumina NextSeq 550 flow cell. Per the original workflow: Because only junctional sequences without quality scores were contained in the immunoSEQ output, filtering matching that applied to full-length reads could not be performed. Sequences were annotated with PyIR, a Python wrapper for IgBLAST v1.9, and V/J genes and CDR3 were assigned using IMGT germline references. Reads were removed for weak V/J assignments (E-value above 1e-6), missing CDR3, stop codons, out-of-frame junctions, or ambiguous translated residues. A V3J clonotype was defined by an identical inferred V gene, J gene, and CDR3 amino acid sequence. Percentage overlap between repertoires was calculated by dividing the number of shared unique clonotypes by the size of the smaller repertoire. RTK rarefaction, the Chao1 estimator, and Recon v2.1 estimates of unobserved clonotypes were used to assess repertoire richness. OLGA was used to compute generation probabilities for all TCRbeta clonotypes that the gDNA method yielded from a handful of donors. Held by TCRdb, this immuneACCESS table contains in-frame sequences only and omits some clones. Under half of the omission traces to an unresolved V gene where checked; the cause of the rest is unknown. The DNA gave D and trimming, while V, J and clone size come from that table. The sample yields approximately 2,000,000 clones; approximately 90% were counted once. The ten largest clones capture approximately 0.41% of the sample.

Healthy HIV-negative adults with no recently reported acute infections or vaccinations were included as donors. Every donor was a Caucasian adult living in Nashville, Tennessee, USA. CD4+ T cells were enriched by magnetic negative selection; naive cells were then positively selected on CD45RA, and the negative fraction formed the memory subset. Blood was obtained by leukapheresis, after which PBMCs were separated by Ficoll-Histopaque density gradient centrifugation and cryopreserved in liquid nitrogen vapor phase. Analytical flow cytometry was used to check the purity and quantity of each magnetically sorted T cell population. Each sorted fraction had its genomic DNA isolated and then quantified by UV absorbance on a Nanodrop 2000c. Trimmed from V: 5 bases; trimmed from J: 4 bases; junction bases lacking a gene match: 5. From cysteine to phenylalanine, the CDR3 is 14 amino acids long. Just CDR3 DNA is preserved here, 42 bases in frame from base 1. The germline V gene (reference sequence) yields MNHEY for CDR1 and SMNVEV for CDR2.

The sequencing sample was made of naive CD4+ T cells from PBMCs. The cell subset or site label here, explained by the study, means: CD45RA+ positively selected. The rearranged chain carries TRBV27 and TRBJ1-3; TRBD1 matches 7 bases in the middle. The receptor was isolated from a man younger than 35 in good health. Some clones in this sample may be carry-over from other donors' samples. The sequenced DNA is TGTGCCAGCAGTCGGACAGGCCTAGGAAACACCATATATTTT. Its translation is CASSRTGLGNTIYF.